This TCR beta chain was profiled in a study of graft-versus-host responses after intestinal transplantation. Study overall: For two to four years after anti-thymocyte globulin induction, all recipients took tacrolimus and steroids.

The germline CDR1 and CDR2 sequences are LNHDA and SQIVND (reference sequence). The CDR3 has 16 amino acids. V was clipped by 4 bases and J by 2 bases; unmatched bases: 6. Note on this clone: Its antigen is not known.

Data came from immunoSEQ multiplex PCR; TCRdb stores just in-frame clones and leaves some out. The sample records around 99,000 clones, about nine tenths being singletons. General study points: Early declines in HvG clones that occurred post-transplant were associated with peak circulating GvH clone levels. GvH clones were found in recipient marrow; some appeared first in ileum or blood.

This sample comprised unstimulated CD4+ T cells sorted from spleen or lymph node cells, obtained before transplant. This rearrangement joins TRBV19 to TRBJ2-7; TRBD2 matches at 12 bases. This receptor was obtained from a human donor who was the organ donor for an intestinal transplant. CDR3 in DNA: TGTGCCAGTAGTACCGGACTAGCGGGGAGGACCTACGAGCAGTACTTC. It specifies CASSTGLAGRTYEQYF.